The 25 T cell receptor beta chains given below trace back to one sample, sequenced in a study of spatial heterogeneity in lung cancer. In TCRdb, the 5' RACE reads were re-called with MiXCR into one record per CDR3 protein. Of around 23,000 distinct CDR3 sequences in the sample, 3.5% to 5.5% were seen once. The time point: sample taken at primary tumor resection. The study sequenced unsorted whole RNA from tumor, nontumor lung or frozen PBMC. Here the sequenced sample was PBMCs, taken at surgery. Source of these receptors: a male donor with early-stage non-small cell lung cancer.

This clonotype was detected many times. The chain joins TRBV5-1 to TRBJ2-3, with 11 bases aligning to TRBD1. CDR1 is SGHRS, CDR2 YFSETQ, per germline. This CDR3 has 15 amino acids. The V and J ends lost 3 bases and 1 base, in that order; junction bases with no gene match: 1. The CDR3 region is CASSWTGGGTDTQYF. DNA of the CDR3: TGCGCCAGCAGCTGGACAGGGGGCGGCACAGATACGCAGTATTTT. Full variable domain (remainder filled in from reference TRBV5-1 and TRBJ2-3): KAGVTQTPRYLIKTRGQQVTLSCSPISGHRSVSWYQQTPGQGLQFLFEYFSETQRNKGNFPGRFSGRQFSNSRSEMNVSTLELGDSALYLCASSWTGGGTDTQYFGPGTRLTVL.

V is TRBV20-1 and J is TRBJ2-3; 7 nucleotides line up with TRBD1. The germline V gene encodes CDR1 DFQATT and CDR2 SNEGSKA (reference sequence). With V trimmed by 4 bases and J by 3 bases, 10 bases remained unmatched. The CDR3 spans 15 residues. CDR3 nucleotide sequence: TGCAGTGCTACCTCCTTACAGGGGCGGACAGATACGCAGTATTTT. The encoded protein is CSATSLQGRTDTQYF.

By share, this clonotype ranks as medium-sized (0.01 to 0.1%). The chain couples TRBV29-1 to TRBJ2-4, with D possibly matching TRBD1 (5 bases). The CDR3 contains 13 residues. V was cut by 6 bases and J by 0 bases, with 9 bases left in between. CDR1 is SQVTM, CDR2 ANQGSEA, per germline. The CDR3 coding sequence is TGCAGCGTCCAGGGTTTAGCCAAAAACATTCAGTACTTC. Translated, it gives CSVQGLAKNIQYF.

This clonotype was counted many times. The CDR3 reads CASSLWENYGYTF. CDR3 nucleotide sequence: TGCGCCAGCAGCTTGTGGGAGAACTATGGCTACACCTTC. This chain uses TRBV5-1 with TRBJ1-2; D gene uncertain. The CDR3 consists of 13 residues. Trimming shortened V by 1 base and J by 2 bases, and 6 bases separated the two germline ends. Germline V lookup: CDR1 SGHRS, CDR2 YFSETQ.

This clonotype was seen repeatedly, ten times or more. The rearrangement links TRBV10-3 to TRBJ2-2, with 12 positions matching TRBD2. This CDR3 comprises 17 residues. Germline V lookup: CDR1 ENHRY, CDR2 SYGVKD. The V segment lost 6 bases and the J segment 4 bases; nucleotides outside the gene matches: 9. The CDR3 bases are TGTGCCATCAGACGACTAGCGGGAGTACGAGGCACCGGGGAGCTGTTTTTT. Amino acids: CAIRRLAGVRGTGELFF.

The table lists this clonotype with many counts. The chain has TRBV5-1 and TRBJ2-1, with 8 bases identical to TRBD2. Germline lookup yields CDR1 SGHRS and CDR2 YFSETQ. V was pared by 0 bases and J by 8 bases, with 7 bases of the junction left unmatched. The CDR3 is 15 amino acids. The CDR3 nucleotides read TGCGCCAGCAGCTTGGAGGGACTAGTTATGGATGAGCAGTTCTTC. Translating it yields CASSLEGLVMDEQFF.

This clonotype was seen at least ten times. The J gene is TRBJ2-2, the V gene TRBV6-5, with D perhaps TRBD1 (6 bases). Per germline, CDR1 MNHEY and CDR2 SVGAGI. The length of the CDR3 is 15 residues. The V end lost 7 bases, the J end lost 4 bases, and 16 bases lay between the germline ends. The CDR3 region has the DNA TGTGCCAGCAAGAGGGGGTTAGTCCGCACCGGGGAGCTGTTTTTT. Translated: CASKRGLVRTGELFF.

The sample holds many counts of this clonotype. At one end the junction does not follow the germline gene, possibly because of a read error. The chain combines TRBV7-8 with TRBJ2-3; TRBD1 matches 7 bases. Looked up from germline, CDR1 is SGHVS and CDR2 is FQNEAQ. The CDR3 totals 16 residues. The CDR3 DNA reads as TGTGCCAGCCGCTTCGGGACAGACACCGGCACAGATACGCAGTATTTT. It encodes CASRFGTDTGTDTQYF.

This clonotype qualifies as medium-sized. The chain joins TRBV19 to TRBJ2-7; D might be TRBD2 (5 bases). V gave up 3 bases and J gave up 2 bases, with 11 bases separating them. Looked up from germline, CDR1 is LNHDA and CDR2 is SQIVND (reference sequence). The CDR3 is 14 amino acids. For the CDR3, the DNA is TGTGCCAGTAGTATTGACGGGGTAACCTACGAGCAGTACTTC. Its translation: CASSIDGVTYEQYF.

CDR3 sequence reads: CASSLGRGGNNEQFF. The CDR3 bases are TGCGCCAGCAGCTTGGGGCGGGGAGGGAACAATGAGCAGTTCTTC. This chain joins TRBV5-1 and TRBJ2-1; 7 nucleotides agree with TRBD2. Germline CDR1 is SGHRS and CDR2 is YFSETQ. The ends lost 0 bases at V and 5 bases at J; junction bases unmatched: 5. This CDR3 region has 15 residues.

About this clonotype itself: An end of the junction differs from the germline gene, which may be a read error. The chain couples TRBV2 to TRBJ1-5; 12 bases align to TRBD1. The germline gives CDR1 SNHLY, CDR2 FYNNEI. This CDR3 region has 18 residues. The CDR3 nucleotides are TGTGCCAGCAGTGCACGGGACAGGGGGCGATCTGGTTCGCAGCCCCAGCTTTTT. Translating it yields CASSARDRGRSGSQPQLF.

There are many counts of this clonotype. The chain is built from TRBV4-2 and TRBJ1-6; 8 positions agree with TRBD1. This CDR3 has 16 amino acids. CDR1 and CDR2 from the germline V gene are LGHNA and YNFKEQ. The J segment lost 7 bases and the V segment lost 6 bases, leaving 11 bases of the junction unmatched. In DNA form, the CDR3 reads TGTGCCAGCAGGCAACTGACAGGGGCTATCAATTCACCCCTCCACTTT. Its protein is CASRQLTGAINSPLHF.

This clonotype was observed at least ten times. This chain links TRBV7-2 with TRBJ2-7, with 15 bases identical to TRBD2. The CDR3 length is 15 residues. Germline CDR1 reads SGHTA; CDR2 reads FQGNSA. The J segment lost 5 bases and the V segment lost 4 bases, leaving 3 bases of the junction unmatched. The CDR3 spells CASSSGLAGGNEQYF. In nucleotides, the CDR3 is TGTGCCAGCAGCTCCGGACTAGCGGGAGGGAACGAGCAGTACTTC.

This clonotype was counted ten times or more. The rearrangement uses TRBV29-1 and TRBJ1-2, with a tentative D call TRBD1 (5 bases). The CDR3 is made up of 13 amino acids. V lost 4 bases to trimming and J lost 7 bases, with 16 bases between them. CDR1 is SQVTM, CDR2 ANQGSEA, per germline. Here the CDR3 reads CSVATGQGSGYTF. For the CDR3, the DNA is TGCAGCGTTGCCACCGGGCAGGGTAGTGGCTACACCTTC. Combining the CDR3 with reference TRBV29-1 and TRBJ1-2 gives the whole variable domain SAVISQKPSRDICQRGTSLTIQCQVDSQVTMMFWYRQQPGQSLTLIATANQGSEATYESGFVIDKFPISRPNLTFSTLTVSNMSPEDSSIYLCSVATGQGSGYTFGSGTRLTVV.

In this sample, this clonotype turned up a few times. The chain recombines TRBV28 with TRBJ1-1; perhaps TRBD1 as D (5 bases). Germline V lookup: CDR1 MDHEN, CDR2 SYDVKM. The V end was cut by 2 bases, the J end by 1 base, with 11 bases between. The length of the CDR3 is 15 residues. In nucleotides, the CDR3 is TGTGCCAGCAGTTTAGGGGGACCGGGGAACACTGAAGCTTTCTTT. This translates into CASSLGGPGNTEAFF. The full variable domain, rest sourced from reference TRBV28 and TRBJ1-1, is DVKVTQSSRYLVKRTGEKVFLECVQDMDHENMFWYRQDPGLGLRLIYFSYDVKMKEKGDIPEGYSVSREKKERFSLILESASTNQTSMYLCASSLGGPGNTEAFFGQGTRLTVV.

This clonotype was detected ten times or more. Written as DNA, the CDR3 is TGTGCCACCAGCAGACCTTCCGTTCGGGACAGGGGCTATGGCTACACCTTC. Its translation is CATSRPSVRDRGYGYTF. V and J are TRBV15 and TRBJ1-2; 10 bases are a match to TRBD1. The CDR3 consists of 17 residues. With 2 bases clipped from V and 4 bases from J, the junction kept 10 bases outside the gene matches. CDR1 is LNHNV and CDR2 is YYDKDF in the germline V gene (reference sequence).

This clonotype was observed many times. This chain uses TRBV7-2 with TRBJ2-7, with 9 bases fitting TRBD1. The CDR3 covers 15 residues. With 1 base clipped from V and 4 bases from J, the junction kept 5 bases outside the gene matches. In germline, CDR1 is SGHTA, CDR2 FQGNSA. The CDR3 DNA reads TGTGCCAGCAGCTTAGAAGGGACAGGGCCGTACGAGCAGTACTTC. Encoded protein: CASSLEGTGPYEQYF.

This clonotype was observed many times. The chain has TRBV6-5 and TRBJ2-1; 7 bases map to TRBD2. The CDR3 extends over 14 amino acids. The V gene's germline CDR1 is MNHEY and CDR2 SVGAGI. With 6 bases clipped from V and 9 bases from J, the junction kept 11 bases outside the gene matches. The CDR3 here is CASRLGGSPPEQFF. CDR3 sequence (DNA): TGTGCCAGCAGACTTGGCGGGAGCCCCCCTGAGCAGTTCTTC.

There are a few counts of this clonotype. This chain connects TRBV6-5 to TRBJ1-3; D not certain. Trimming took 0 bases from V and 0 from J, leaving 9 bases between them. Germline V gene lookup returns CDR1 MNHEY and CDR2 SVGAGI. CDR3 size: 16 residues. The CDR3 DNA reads TGTGCCAGCAGTTACTCGAGCGCGAGCTCTGGAAACACCATATATTTT. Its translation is CASSYSSASSGNTIYF.

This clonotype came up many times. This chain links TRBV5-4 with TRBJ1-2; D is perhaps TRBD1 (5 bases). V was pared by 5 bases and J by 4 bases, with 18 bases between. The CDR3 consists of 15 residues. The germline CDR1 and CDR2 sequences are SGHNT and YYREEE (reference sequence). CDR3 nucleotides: TGTGCCAGCAGTCCGCCCCAAGGGGAGTTCTATGGCTACACCTTC. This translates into CASSPPQGEFYGYTF.

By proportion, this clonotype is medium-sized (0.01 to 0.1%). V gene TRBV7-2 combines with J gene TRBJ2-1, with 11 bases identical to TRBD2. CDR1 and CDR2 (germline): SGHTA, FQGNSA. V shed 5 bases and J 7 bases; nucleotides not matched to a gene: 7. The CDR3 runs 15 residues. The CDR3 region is CASSPTSGNRNEQFF. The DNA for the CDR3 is TGTGCCAGCAGCCCGACTAGCGGGAACCGAAATGAGCAGTTCTTC.

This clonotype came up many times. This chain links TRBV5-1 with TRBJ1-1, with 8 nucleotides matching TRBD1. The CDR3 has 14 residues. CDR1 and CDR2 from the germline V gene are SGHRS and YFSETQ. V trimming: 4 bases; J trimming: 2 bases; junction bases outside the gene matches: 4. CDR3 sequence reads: CASSLQGVNTEAFF. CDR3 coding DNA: TGCGCCAGCAGCCTACAGGGGGTAAACACTGAAGCTTTCTTT.

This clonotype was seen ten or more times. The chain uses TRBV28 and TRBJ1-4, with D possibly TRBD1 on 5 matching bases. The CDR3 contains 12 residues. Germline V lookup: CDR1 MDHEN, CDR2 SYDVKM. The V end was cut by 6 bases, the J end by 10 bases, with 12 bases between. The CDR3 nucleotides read TGTGCCAGCAGCCCGCCGAGGGGAAAACTGTTTTTT. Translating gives CASSPPRGKLFF.

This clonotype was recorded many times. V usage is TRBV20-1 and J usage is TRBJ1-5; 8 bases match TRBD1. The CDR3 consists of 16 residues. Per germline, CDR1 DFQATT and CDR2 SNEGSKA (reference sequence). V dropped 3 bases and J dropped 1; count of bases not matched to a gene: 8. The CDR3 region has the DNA TGCAGTGCTAGGCCAGGACAGGGCGTGAGCAATCAGCCCCAGCATTTT. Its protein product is CSARPGQGVSNQPQHF.

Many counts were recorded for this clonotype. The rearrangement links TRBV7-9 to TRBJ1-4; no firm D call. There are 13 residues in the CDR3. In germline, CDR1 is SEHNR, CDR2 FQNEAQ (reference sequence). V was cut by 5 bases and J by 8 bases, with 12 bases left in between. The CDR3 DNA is TGTGCCAGCAGCCAAGGACGGTGGGAAAAACTGTTTTTT. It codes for CASSQGRWEKLFF.